This TCR beta chain was sequenced during a study of Graves' ophthalmopathy and Graves' hyperthyroidism. Whole-study results and caveats: Blood contained most expanded thyroid clonotypes exceeding 0.001 frequency. At approximately 70% sensitivity and approximately 72% specificity, the model predicted progression of the ophthalmopathy.

Amplification of TCR beta CDR3 regions used RNA transcripts. An initial RT-PCR round employing HTBI primers preceded a second-round multiplex PCR. MiXCR, applied by TCRdb to the multiplex PCR reads, yields one record per CDR3 protein. The top ten hold roughly 2.4% of the sample, which has roughly 400,000 distinct CDR3 sequences, 15% to 20% seen once. This clonotype was seen many times. Its cognate antigen is unknown. CDR3 size: 17 residues. V lost 6 bases, J lost 3 bases, and 14 bases stayed unmatched. The chain combines TRBV12-3 or TRBV12-4 with TRBJ2-7; 10 nucleotides agree with TRBD2. The sequenced sample was peripheral blood. The TCR comes from an adult woman with stable Graves' hyperthyroidism. The CDR3 bases are TGTGCCAGCAGCCCTGAACCTCTAGCGGGGGAAGTCTACGAGCAGTACTTC. It is translated as CASSPEPLAGEVYEQYF.